Following are 11 T cell receptor beta chains from one sample sequenced in a study of T-cell memory formation after mild COVID-19. TCRdb re-called the 5' RACE reads through MiXCR, storing one row per CDR3 protein. Seen here are over 55,000 distinct CDR3 sequences, 9% to 15% observed once, and the top ten hold approximately 26%. The sample was PBMCs or a T cell subset sorted from them (not recorded which). These receptors all stem from a man in his late teens or twenties who had mild COVID-19 (a few samples of this study predate the infection). Cell type and time point are not known.

This clonotype was observed many times. The rearrangement uses TRBV13 and TRBJ2-5, with no clear D. Trimming removed 1 base from V and 7 bases from J, with 10 bases in between. CDR3 size: 13 residues. Germline V gene sequence: CDR1 PRHDT, CDR2 FYEKMQ (reference sequence). CDR3 protein: CASSLDIEMTQYF. Here the CDR3 DNA reads TGTGCCAGCAGCTTAGACATAGAAATGACCCAGTACTTC. Full variable domain (missing parts from reference TRBV13 and TRBJ2-5): AAGVIQSPRHLIKEKRETATLKCYPIPRHDTVYWYQQGPGQDPQFLISFYEKMQSDKGSIPDRFSAQQFSDYHSELNMSSLELGDSALYFCASSLDIEMTQYFGPGTRLLVL.

This clonotype was counted at least ten times. The gene calls are TRBV4-3 and TRBJ2-1; 9 bases line up with TRBD2. The CDR3 loop spans 18 amino acids. Germline CDR1 is LGHNA and CDR2 is YSLEER. The junction had 8 bases not matched to a gene; V was cut back by 2 bases and J by 0 bases. The DNA for the CDR3 is TGCGCCAGCAGCCAACTAGCGGGGACCGTAGGCTCCTACAATGAGCAGTTCTTC. Translating gives CASSQLAGTVGSYNEQFF.

In its sample, this clonotype was seen many times. The rearrangement joins TRBV12-3 or TRBV12-4 to TRBJ2-3; D is undetermined. CDR3 length equals 15 residues. Trimming took 1 base from V and 0 from J, leaving 8 bases between them. Here the CDR3 DNA reads TGTGCCAGCAGTTTAGAGGTTCTGAGCACAGATACGCAGTATTTT. Translated: CASSLEVLSTDTQYF.

This clonotype turned up a few times. The chain uses TRBV7-2 and TRBJ1-4; maybe TRBD1 (6 bases). The CDR3 is made up of 15 amino acids. The V gene's germline CDR1 is SGHTA and CDR2 FQGNSA. Trimming removed 5 bases from V and 7 bases from J, with 17 bases in between. The CDR3 protein is CASSAKPGVGEKLFF. The CDR3 nucleotides read TGTGCCAGCAGCGCAAAGCCAGGGGTCGGTGAAAAACTGTTTTTT.

This clonotype occurred a few times. This chain links TRBV6-5 with TRBJ2-5; 11 nucleotides agree with TRBD2. The germline V gene encodes CDR1 MNHEY and CDR2 SVGAGI. V lost 3 bases and J lost 3; bases outside the gene matches: 12. This CDR3 contains 18 residues. The CDR3 region has the DNA TGTGCCAGCAGTTATGATCCCCTACTAGCGGGGGTGGAAGAGACCCAGTACTTC. The encoded protein is CASSYDPLLAGVEETQYF.

This clonotype came up many times. The genes are TRBV20-1 and TRBJ2-7, with a weak D call TRBD2 (6 bases). Trimming took off 4 bases at V and 13 bases at J, with 17 bases between the two ends. The CDR3 is 11 amino acids. Per germline, CDR1 DFQATT and CDR2 SNEGSKA (reference sequence). In nucleotides, the CDR3 is TGCAGTGCTAATCGGGATAGCGGTCAATACTTC. Amino acids: CSANRDSGQYF.

This rearrangement joins TRBV19 to TRBJ1-1; 8 bases fit TRBD1. Per germline, CDR1 LNHDA and CDR2 SQIVND (reference sequence). This CDR3 region has 16 residues. V shed 3 bases, J shed 0 bases, and the junction held 6 bases outside the gene matches. The CDR3 region is CASSIRQGTMNTEAFF. The CDR3 DNA follows: TGTGCCAGTAGTATCAGACAGGGGACCATGAACACTGAAGCTTTCTTT.

The chain links TRBV12-3 or TRBV12-4 to TRBJ1-6; 7 positions agree with TRBD1. This CDR3 comprises 15 residues. The V gene end was trimmed by 6 bases and the J gene end by 7 bases; junction bases not matched to a gene: 9. The CDR3 DNA sequence: TGTGCCAGCAGGGACGCGGGACAGCCAAATTCACCCCTCCACTTT. This gives the protein CASRDAGQPNSPLHF.

This clonotype came up a few times. The genes are TRBV6-1 and TRBJ1-1, with D possibly TRBD1 on 5 matching bases. This CDR3 has 13 amino acids. Germline V lookup: CDR1 MNHNS, CDR2 SASEGT. The ends were cut back, 6 bases at V and 4 bases at J, with 12 bases in the middle. CDR3 nucleotides: TGTGCCAGCAGAGCGGTTGGGGGCACTGAAGCTTTCTTT. Protein: CASRAVGGTEAFF.

This clonotype was picked up many times. V and J are TRBV7-7 and TRBJ2-2; D may match TRBD1 or TRBD2 (6 bases each). Looked up from germline, CDR1 is SSHAT and CDR2 is FNYEAQ (reference sequence). The CDR3 has 13 residues. The CDR3 DNA reads TGTGCTAGCGCCCCGGGGGCCACCGGGGAGCTGTTTTTT. It translates to CASAPGATGELFF.

The chain recombines TRBV28 with TRBJ2-7, with D tentatively TRBD2 (5 bases). Deletions cut 1 base from V and 3 bases from J, with 10 bases between. Germline CDR1 MDHEN, CDR2 SYDVKM. The length of the CDR3 is 14 residues. CDR3 region: CASSLSGFSYEQYF. Here the CDR3 DNA reads TGTGCCAGCAGTTTATCGGGATTCAGCTACGAGCAGTACTTC.